The rows below give T cell receptor beta chains drawn from one sample of a study of blood T cell repertoires in COVID-19. Profiling relied on immunoSEQ multiplex PCR, and the TCRdb table lists in-frame clones only, not all of them. The data contain more than 200,000 clones, 80% to 90% of them seen just once; the ten biggest clones take up under 2%. Material: peripheral blood. The source of these receptors is a young man with active or convalescent COVID-19. CDR3s include the opening cysteine and the closing phenylalanine or tryptophan. The order of the fields is D gene, J gene, clone size, V gene, CDR3 DNA, CDR3 protein. The D gene is left open where the match is weak. Clone size, where shown, is once, few, many, or a class for clones that have expanded.

TRBD2 TRBJ2-3 - TRBV6-5 TGTGCCAGCAGGAAAACTAGCGCCACAGATACGCAGTATTTT CASRKTSATDTQYF
- TRBJ1-6 - TRBV4-1 TGCGCCAGCAGCCAAGGTTCCAGAGGAAATTCACCCCTCCACTTT CASSQGSRGNSPLHF
TRBD2 TRBJ2-1 - TRBV19 TGTGCCAGTAGTATAGTAGCGGGGCCCTACAATGAGCAGTTCTTC CASSIVAGPYNEQFF
TRBD1 TRBJ1-6 - TRBV5-1 TGCGCCAGCAGCCTGACAGGGGTTGACTCCTATAATTCACCCCTCCACTTT CASSLTGVDSYNSPLHF
- TRBJ2-7 - TRBV18 TGTGCCAGCTCACCCGGGGTCACCACCTACGAGCAGTACTTC CASSPGVTTYEQYF
TRBD2 TRBJ2-3 - TRBV4-3 TGCGCCAGCAGCCAAGGTTCGGGGGGTACAGATACGCAGTATTTT CASSQGSGGTDTQYF
- TRBJ2-6 - TRBV15 TGTGCCACCAGCAGAGATAGGGGAATTGGGGCCAACGTCCTGACTTTC CATSRDRGIGANVLTF
- TRBJ1-1 - TRBV5-1 TGCGCCAGCAGCTCGGCGCAGGGGTGGGCTGAAGCTTTCTTT CASSSAQGWAEAFF
- TRBJ1-1 - TRBV12-5 TGTGCTAGTGGTGACGAGGGAGGAAGTACTGAAGCTTTCTTT CASGDEGGSTEAFF
TRBD1 TRBJ2-7 - TRBV6-6 TGTGCCAGCAGTCAGAGGGACAGGGCCTTTACCTACTTC CASSQRDRAFTYF
TRBD1 TRBJ1-2 - TRBV9 TGTGCCAGCAACCCGGGACAGGGTAATGGCTACACCTTC CASNPGQGNGYTF
TRBD1 TRBJ1-4 - TRBV5-5 TGTGCCAGCAGCCACGGGACAGGTGGAGAAAAACTGTTTTTT CASSHGTGGEKLFF
- TRBJ1-4 - TRBV2 TGTGCCAGCAGAGGGACGGATCGGAGGGATGAAAAACTGTTTTTT CASRGTDRRDEKLFF
- TRBJ1-2 - TRBV27 TGTGCCAGTGGTAGGACTGAGAACTATGGCTACACCTTC CASGRTENYGYTF
TRBD2 TRBJ2-1 - TRBV6-5 TGTGCCAGCAGACTAACTAGCGGGGGGGCCCTTGAGCAGTTCTTC CASRLTSGGALEQFF
TRBD1 TRBJ2-1 once TRBV9 TGTGCCAGCAGCGTAGATGGACAGGGACTCTACAATGAGCAGTTCTTC CASSVDGQGLYNEQFF
- TRBJ1-6 - TRBV19 TGTGCCAGTAGACGGAGCTCCTATAATTCACCCCTCCACTTT CASRRSSYNSPLHF
- TRBJ1-2 few TRBV11-1 TGTGCCAGCAGCCCGACAGCAGCTAACTATGGCTACACCTTC CASSPTAANYGYTF
TRBD1 TRBJ2-3 - TRBV7-9 TGTGCCAGCAGCTCGACAGGGACCGGGACAGATACGCAGTATTTT CASSSTGTGTDTQYF
- TRBJ2-5 - TRBV9 TGTGCCAGCAGCGTAGGGCTAGCGAGAGAGACCCAGTACTTC CASSVGLARETQYF
- TRBJ1-2 - TRBV5-6 TGTGCCAGCAGCGGGGACATCCCGTATGGCTACACCTTC CASSGDIPYGYTF
TRBD2 TRBJ2-2 - TRBV5-6 TGTGCCAGCATCGTCAGCGGGGTTTTAAACGGGGAGCTGTTTTTT CASIVSGVLNGELFF
TRBD1 TRBJ1-6 - TRBV15 TGTGCCACCAGCACAAGAATCGGACAGGGTGGATCACCCCTCCACTTT CATSTRIGQGGSPLHF
TRBD1 TRBJ2-1 - TRBV5-6 TGTGCCAGCAAGGAATACCGGGACAGGGTAATACGTGAGCAGTTCTTC CASKEYRDRVIREQFF
TRBD1 TRBJ1-1 - TRBV10-3 TGTGCCATCAGTGAGTCCACAGGGGGGGGCACTGAAGCTTTCTTT CAISESTGGGTEAFF
- TRBJ2-7 - TRBV29-1 TGCAGCGTTGTAGCAGGGCTGAAAAGCCACCCCTACGAGCAGTACTTC CSVVAGLKSHPYEQYF
- TRBJ2-7 once TRBV11-3 TGTGCCAGCAGCTTAGATTGGGGTTCGGGGAACGAGCAGTACTTC CASSLDWGSGNEQYF
- TRBJ1-5 - TRBV12-3/TRBV12-4 TGTGCCAGCAGTTTAAGCGGCAATCAGCCCCAGCATTTT CASSLSGNQPQHF
- TRBJ1-5 - TRBV27 TGTGCCAGCAGCCTGGGGAGGAATCAGCCCCAGCATTTT CASSLGRNQPQHF
TRBD1 TRBJ2-1 - TRBV6-2/TRBV6-3 TGTGCCAGCAGTTACCCCCAGACAGGGGCCTACAATGAGCAGTTCTTC CASSYPQTGAYNEQFF
- TRBJ2-1 - TRBV28 TGTGCCAGCACTCCAGGGGGGAGCTCCTACAATGAGCAGTTCTTC CASTPGGSSYNEQFF
TRBD1 TRBJ2-1 - TRBV5-1 TGCGCCAGCAGCCCGGGACAGGAGTACAATGAGCAGTTCTTC CASSPGQEYNEQFF
TRBD1 TRBJ2-1 - TRBV11-2 TGTGCCAGCAGCCCAAGGGACAGTTACTACAATGAGCAGTTCTTC CASSPRDSYYNEQFF
- TRBJ2-1 - TRBV4-2 TGTGCCAGCAGCCAAGCGGTCTTGCATGAGCAGTTCTTC CASSQAVLHEQFF
- TRBJ2-7 - TRBV5-1 TGCGCCAGCAGCACGGACAGCAAAGTCTACGAGCAGTACTTC CASSTDSKVYEQYF
TRBD2 TRBJ2-1 - TRBV13 TGTGCCAGCAGCTTAGCCCTAGCGGGGGGGGCAACCACAATCTTC CASSLALAGGATTIF
TRBD2 TRBJ2-1 - TRBV4-2 TGTGCCAGCAGCCCCCAGGCTAGCGGGGGGCCAAGCTCCTACAATGAGCAGTTCTTC CASSPQASGGPSSYNEQFF
- TRBJ2-7 - TRBV6-1 TGTGCCAGCAGTGACCGACACCAGGGGGGCGAGCAGTACTTC CASSDRHQGGEQYF
- TRBJ1-5 - TRBV2 TGTGCCAGCAAAGACAGCAAGGACCAGCCCCAGCATTTT CASKDSKDQPQHF
TRBD1 TRBJ1-1 once TRBV5-6 TGTGCCAGCAGCTTGACAGGGGCAGGCACTGAAGCTTTCTTT CASSLTGAGTEAFF
TRBD2 TRBJ2-2 - TRBV7-6 TGTGCCAGCAGCTCTCCGGGACTACCGAACACCGGGGAGCTGTTTTTT CASSSPGLPNTGELFF
- TRBJ2-3 few TRBV6-6 TGTGCCAGCTATGTTTTCCAGGATAGCACAGATACGCAGTATTTT CASYVFQDSTDTQYF
TRBD2 TRBJ2-3 - TRBV30 TGTGCCTGGAGTATGAATAGCGGGGGGGCAGATACGCAGTATTTT CAWSMNSGGADTQYF
TRBD1 TRBJ1-5 - TRBV29-1 TGCAGCGTTGCACAGGGGATCAATCAGCCCCAGCATTTT CSVAQGINQPQHF
TRBD2 TRBJ2-1 - TRBV7-6 TGTGCCAGCAGCTCGTCTTCCGGGACTAGCGGGGCCACCAACTACAATGAGCAGTTCTTC CASSSSSGTSGATNYNEQFF
TRBD2 TRBJ2-3 - TRBV5-1 TGCGCCAGCAGCTTTAGCGGGGGGCCTGCAAGGAGCACAGATACGCAGTATTTT CASSFSGGPARSTDTQYF
- TRBJ2-7 once TRBV9 TGTGCCAGCAGCGTAGATAGTATTTCCTACGAGCAGTACTTC CASSVDSISYEQYF
TRBD2 TRBJ2-3 - TRBV4-2 TGTGCCAGCAGCCAAGTACAGCGGGGGGGCGGGGATACGCAGTATTTT CASSQVQRGGGDTQYF
TRBD1 TRBJ2-7 - TRBV5-1 TGCGCCAGCAGCACGGGACAGGGCCGATACGAGCAGTACTTC CASSTGQGRYEQYF
TRBD1 TRBJ1-1 - TRBV7-8 TGTGCCAGCAGCACCTACAGGGGGCGGAATGGAAACACTGAAGCTTTCTTT CASSTYRGRNGNTEAFF
TRBD1 TRBJ2-1 once TRBV6-5 TGTGCCATCAGGAGGACAGGGAACCACAATGAGCAGTTCTTC CAIRRTGNHNEQFF
TRBD1 TRBJ1-2 - TRBV6-6 TGTGCCAGCAGCCTCCAGACAGGGAACTATGGCTACACCTTC CASSLQTGNYGYTF